The 22 T cell receptor beta chains below come from one sample, sequenced in a study of blood T cells in healthy people across ages. For the second PCR, which ran for roughly 6 to 12 cycles, a sample-barcoded 5' primer and a J-beta primer mix were used. MiXCR, applied by TCRdb to the 5' RACE reads, yields one record per CDR3 protein. The repertoire holds around 710,000 distinct CDR3 sequences, with roughly two fifths as singletons. The sample comprised blood. The receptors derive from a woman aged 55-70 years in good health.

The genes are TRBV20-1 and TRBJ2-5; 14 bases map to TRBD2. Judging by the DNA end, TRBJ2-1 fits better; the J call may be wrong. The length of the CDR3 is 14 residues. From germline, CDR1 is DFQATT and CDR2 SNEGSKA (reference sequence). DNA of the CDR3: TGCAGTGCTAGGGGACTAGCGGGAGAGGTGACCCAGTTCTTC. It codes for CSARGLAGEVTQFF.

This clonotype was observed a handful of times. V is TRBV12-5 and J is TRBJ2-5; 9 bases map to TRBD1. CDR1 and CDR2 (germline): LGHNT, FRNRAP. Losses at the gene ends were 7 bases for V and 2 bases for J; bases not matched to a gene: 5. The CDR3 has 14 amino acids. For the CDR3, the DNA is TGTGCTAGTGCCACGACAGGGGGTCAAGAGACCCAGTACTTC. It is translated as CASATTGGQETQYF.

This chain joins TRBV7-2 and TRBJ2-1, with TRBD2 matching 10 bases. Unmatched junction bases numbered 8, after V lost 0 bases and J lost 6 bases. The CDR3 sequence is 17 residues long. Per the germline V gene, CDR1 is SGHTA and CDR2 is FQGNSA. The CDR3 region has the DNA TGTGCCAGCAGCTTAGCAGCGGGGGGGTTAATTGGCAATGAGCAGTTCTTC. Protein: CASSLAAGGLIGNEQFF.

The V and J genes are TRBV2 and TRBJ1-1; TRBD1 might be the D (5 bases). Per the germline V gene, CDR1 is SNHLY and CDR2 is FYNNEI. V was shortened by 6 bases and J by 0 bases, with 14 bases between the two germline ends. CDR3 length: 15 amino acids. The CDR3 sequence: CASRPRQLMNTEAFF. The CDR3 DNA reads as TGTGCCAGCAGGCCCAGACAGCTCATGAACACTGAAGCTTTCTTT.

This clonotype was seen only a few times. The chain has TRBV7-2 and TRBJ2-1; D gene ambiguous. The CDR3 is made up of 11 amino acids. Trimming cost V 1 base and J 9 bases, with 4 bases left between them. Germline CDR1 and CDR2: SGHTA and FQGNSA. DNA for the CDR3: TGTGCCAGCAGCTTAGTTATTGAGCAGTTCTTC. As protein: CASSLVIEQFF.

The sample holds a few counts of this clonotype. The chain couples TRBV7-3 to TRBJ2-3; 7 positions match TRBD2. The CDR3 has 16 residues. Germline trimming cut 5 bases from V and 0 bases from J; bases unmatched to any gene: 8. Germline V gene sequence: CDR1 SGHTA, CDR2 FQGTGA. CDR3 nucleotide sequence: TGTGCCAGCAGCCTGAGTAGCGGGTTAAGCACAGATACGCAGTATTTT. The encoded protein is CASSLSSGLSTDTQYF.

In this sample, this clonotype turned up many times. The chain joins TRBV20-1 to TRBJ1-2, with D perhaps matching TRBD1 (6 bases). This CDR3 comprises 13 residues. Germline-derived CDR1 and CDR2 are DFQATT and SNEGSKA (reference sequence). V was pared by 5 bases and J by 6 bases, with 16 bases between. The chain's CDR3 is CSAHSGEKDGYTF. In DNA, the CDR3 is TGCAGTGCTCATTCAGGGGAAAAGGATGGCTACACCTTC.

Details on this clonotype: One end of the junction does not line up with germline, which may come from a read error. The CDR3 here is CASGFTPGVSSYDEQFF. CDR3 in DNA: TGTGCTAGTGGTTTTACTCCGGGAGTTAGCTCCTACGATGAGCAGTTCTTC. This rearrangement joins TRBV12-5 to TRBJ2-1; D might be TRBD2 (6 bases). CDR1 and CDR2 from the germline V gene are LGHNT and FRNRAP. The CDR3 has 17 residues. The full variable domain, with the rest looked up from reference TRBV12-5 and TRBJ2-1, is DARVTQTPRHKVTEMGQEVTMRCQPILGHNTVFWYRQTMMQGLELLAYFRNRAPLDDSGMPKDRFSAEMPDATLATLKIQPSEPRDSAVYFCASGFTPGVSSYDEQFFGPGTRLTVL.

In the case of this clonotype: With a much larger clone just one base away, this may be a read error. V usage is TRBV29-1 and J usage is TRBJ2-5, with TRBD2 matching over 11 bases. The V and J ends lost 1 base and 1 base, in that order; junction bases with no gene match: 2. The CDR3 has 15 amino acids. CDR1 and CDR2 from the germline V gene are SQVTM and ANQGSEA. CDR3 protein: CSVEGSGGVQETQYF. CDR3 in DNA: TGCAGCGTTGAAGGTAGCGGGGGGGTCCAAGAGACCCAGTACTTC.

This chain links TRBV29-1 with TRBJ2-7, with 8 bases identical to TRBD2. The ends lost 6 bases at V and 12 bases at J; junction bases unmatched: 10. CDR3 size: 11 residues. CDR1 is SQVTM and CDR2 is ANQGSEA in the germline V gene. CDR3 nucleotides: TGCAGCGTGTGGACTAGCTGGGGGCGGTACTTC. It codes for CSVWTSWGRYF.

This clonotype came up a few times. This sequence joins TRBV20-1 and TRBJ1-2; the D is unclear. V was pared by 3 bases and J by 1 base, with 6 bases between. This CDR3 is built from 12 residues. CDR1 and CDR2 (germline): DFQATT, SNEGSKA (reference sequence). CDR3 bases: TGCAGTGCTAGTGCCGATAACTATGGCTACACCTTC. This gives the protein CSASADNYGYTF.

The gene calls are TRBV20-1 and TRBJ2-2, with 10 bases lining up with TRBD1. V trimming: 1 base; J trimming: 1 base; junction bases outside the gene matches: 3. Germline V gene lookup returns CDR1 DFQATT and CDR2 SNEGSKA (reference sequence). This CDR3 spans 16 amino acids. CDR3 region: CSARGTGGGNTGELFF. The CDR3 DNA reads TGCAGTGCTAGAGGGACAGGGGGTGGGAACACCGGGGAGCTGTTTTTT.

Details on this clonotype: The junction does not match germline at one end; this may be a read error. The chain recombines TRBV29-1 with TRBJ2-1; TRBD1 agrees at 7 bases. The CDR3 covers 17 residues. Germline loops: CDR1 SQVTM, CDR2 ANQGSEA. For the CDR3, the DNA is TGCAGCGTGGAAGGGGGCGTGGCAGAGCAGATCTACAATGAGCAGTTCTTC. Protein: CSVEGGVAEQIYNEQFF.

CDR3 nucleotides: TGCAGTGCTATTTCCCCCCAGCGGGAGCTAAGGGAGCAGTTCTTC. Its protein is CSAISPQRELREQFF. This chain links TRBV20-1 with TRBJ2-1; 8 bases are shared with TRBD2. CDR3 length: 15 residues. With V trimmed by 4 bases and J by 10 bases, 15 bases remained unmatched. Germline values: CDR1 DFQATT, CDR2 SNEGSKA (reference sequence).

The chain carries TRBV19 and TRBJ2-1, with 9 nucleotides matching TRBD2. This CDR3 contains 15 residues. Trimming removed 6 bases from V and 10 bases from J; junction bases left unmatched: 13. The germline V gene has CDR1 LNHDA and CDR2 SQIVND (reference sequence). The CDR3 DNA follows: TGTGCCAGTAGCAGAACCTATCTAGCGGGATGGGAGCAGTTCTTC. Encoded protein: CASSRTYLAGWEQFF.

The chain uses TRBV28 and TRBJ2-5; the D is unclear. The CDR3 has 13 residues. Germline V gene lookup returns CDR1 MDHEN and CDR2 SYDVKM. Trimming removed 6 bases at V and 7 bases at J, with 15 bases between. The CDR3 loop is CASSRPPPGTQYF. Written as DNA, the CDR3 is TGTGCCAGCAGCCGGCCCCCCCCGGGGACCCAGTACTTC. Based on the CDR3 plus reference TRBV28 and TRBJ2-5, the full variable domain is DVKVTQSSRYLVKRTGEKVFLECVQDMDHENMFWYRQDPGLGLRLIYFSYDVKMKEKGDIPEGYSVSREKKERFSLILESASTNQTSMYLCASSRPPPGTQYFGPGTRLLVL.

The chain couples TRBV2 to TRBJ2-4, with D unclear. Germline-derived CDR1 and CDR2 are SNHLY and FYNNEI. Trimming left V 3 bases short and J 8 bases short, with 11 bases between. The CDR3 covers 13 residues. The CDR3 loop reads CASSDRFGDIQYF. In nucleotides, the CDR3 is TGTGCCAGCAGTGACAGGTTTGGGGACATTCAGTACTTC. Using reference TRBV2 and TRBJ2-4 for the parts outside the CDR3, the full variable domain is EPEVTQTPSHQVTQMGQEVILRCVPISNHLYFYWYRQILGQKVEFLVSFYNNEISEKSEIFDDQFSVERPDGSNFTLKIRSTKLEDSAMYFCASSDRFGDIQYFGAGTRLSVL.

CDR3 nucleotide sequence: TGTGCCAGCAGTGAGGTGCGTCAGCCCCAGCATTTT. Translating it yields CASSEVRQPQHF. The rearrangement joins TRBV2 to TRBJ1-5, with D hard to call. Looked up from germline, CDR1 is SNHLY and CDR2 is FYNNEI. Deletions cut 3 bases from V and 6 bases from J, with 6 bases between. The CDR3 covers 12 residues.

To note about this clonotype: One end of the junction fails to match germline, which may point to a read error. The V and J genes are TRBV9 and TRBJ2-3; TRBD2 aligns across 13 bases. The CDR3 extends over 16 amino acids. CDR1 is SGDLS, CDR2 YYNGEE, per germline. The CDR3 coding sequence is TGTGCCAGCGGCGTAGCGGGACTAGCGGGGCGGGATACGCAGTATTTT. Its protein is CASGVAGLAGRDTQYF.

The chain couples TRBV20-1 to TRBJ2-7; 9 bases are shared with TRBD1. The ends lost 5 bases at V and 1 base at J; junction bases unmatched: 3. The CDR3 runs 13 residues. Germline values: CDR1 DFQATT, CDR2 SNEGSKA (reference sequence). The CDR3, as DNA: TGCAGTGCTGACAGGGGGACATCCTACGAGCAGTACTTC. Amino acids: CSADRGTSYEQYF.

This chain uses TRBV7-2 with TRBJ1-6; 8 bases align to TRBD1. Germline V CDR1 and CDR2: SGHTA, FQGNSA. The CDR3 has 14 amino acids. V trimming: 6 bases; J trimming: 8 bases; junction bases outside the gene matches: 6. This chain's CDR3 is CASRPGTGYSPLHF. CDR3 coding DNA: TGTGCCAGCAGGCCTGGGACAGGATATTCACCCCTCCACTTT.

The chain links TRBV28 to TRBJ2-5; 7 bases match TRBD2. Germline CDR1 and CDR2: MDHEN and SYDVKM. The CDR3 length is 16 residues. V lost 3 bases to trimming and J lost 3 bases; unmatched junction nucleotides: 10. CDR3 amino acids: CASSFGGGSVEETQYF. DNA for the CDR3: TGTGCCAGCAGTTTTGGGGGAGGGAGTGTCGAAGAGACCCAGTACTTC.